This TCR beta chain comes out of a study of cytotoxic CD8 clonotypes in ibrutinib-treated CLL. Repertoires were generated with immunoSEQ multiplex PCR, while TCRdb's copy carries only in-frame clones and drops some. The data hold 110,000 or so clones, with approximately 56% observed a single time. This CDR3 is built from 16 residues. CDR1 and CDR2 from the germline V gene are SGDLS and YYNGEE. The ends lost 4 bases at V and 3 bases at J; junction bases unmatched: 6. The chain joins TRBV9 to TRBJ2-3; 12 nucleotides align to TRBD2. The starting material was PBMCs, obtained after 24 months of ibrutinib treatment. The sequence derives from a human donor with chronic lymphocytic leukemia. The CDR3 nucleotides read TGTGCCAGCAGCTCGAGGACTAGCGGGGTAACAGATACGCAGTATTTT. This translates into CASSSRTSGVTDTQYF.